Shown below are 11 T cell receptor beta chains from a single sample sequenced in a study of cytomegalovirus exposure and HLA in healthy donors. PCR primers comprised 60 Vbeta and 13 Jbeta primers. Generated by immunoSEQ multiplex PCR, the TCRdb table keeps only in-frame clones and is missing some. The sample holds roughly 140,000 clones, about 80% seen once. Sequencing input: PBMCs. These receptors all stem from a male donor in good health and CMV-seronegative.

The chain recombines TRBV6-1 with TRBJ1-1, with 8 bases matching TRBD1. The CDR3 is made up of 14 amino acids. With 4 bases clipped from V and 3 bases from J, the junction kept 4 bases outside the gene matches. Germline CDR1 is MNHNS and CDR2 is SASEGT. The CDR3 sequence is CASSVTGGDTEAFF. In DNA form, the CDR3 reads TGTGCCAGCAGTGTAACAGGGGGTGACACTGAAGCTTTCTTT.

The rearrangement links TRBV5-8 to TRBJ1-3; D not certain. This CDR3 is built from 16 residues. The germline gives CDR1 SGHTS, CDR2 YDEGEE. Deletions cut 7 bases from V and 0 bases from J, with 17 bases between. CDR3 sequence (DNA): TGTGCCAGCGAGGTCGGGGATGTCCTCTCTGGAAACACCATATATTTT. As protein: CASEVGDVLSGNTIYF.

V and J are TRBV6-5 and TRBJ2-1; 13 nucleotides align to TRBD2. The junction had 9 bases not matched to a gene; V was cut back by 7 bases and J by 9 bases. The CDR3 runs to 15 residues. The germline CDR1 and CDR2 sequences are MNHEY and SVGAGI. CDR3 DNA sequence: TGTGCCAGCACCCAGACTAGCGGGGGGCGCGTTGAGCAGTTCTTC. This gives the protein CASTQTSGGRVEQFF.

V and J are TRBV5-4 and TRBJ1-4; a weak D match, TRBD1 (6 bases). This CDR3 spans 15 amino acids. The germline V and J ends were trimmed by 4 bases and 5 bases, with 15 bases remaining between them. CDR1 is SGHNT, CDR2 YYREEE, per germline (reference sequence). The CDR3 coding sequence is TGTGCCAGCAGCGCAGGTGGGACACAGAATGAAAAACTGTTTTTT. Protein: CASSAGGTQNEKLFF.

The chain employs TRBV5-1 and TRBJ2-7; 8 bases agree with TRBD1. Losses at the gene ends were 1 base for V and 3 bases for J; bases not matched to a gene: 6. The CDR3 is 15 residues long. CDR1 and CDR2 from the germline V gene are SGHRS and YFSETQ. This CDR3 is CASSLLQGEDYEQYF. CDR3 nucleotide sequence: TGCGCCAGCAGCTTGCTACAGGGGGAGGACTACGAGCAGTACTTC.

The rearrangement joins TRBV7-8 to TRBJ2-1; a possible D gene is TRBD1 (5 bases). This CDR3 has 14 amino acids. Germline V gene sequence: CDR1 SGHVS, CDR2 FQNEAQ. V lost 5 bases and J 1 base, leaving 9 bases between the germline ends. The DNA of the CDR3 is TGTGCCAGCAGCCCGGACATATCCTACAATGAGCAGTTCTTC. Amino acid sequence: CASSPDISYNEQFF.

J is TRBJ1-1 and V is TRBV4-2, with no clear D. This CDR3 is built from 15 residues. Germline CDR1 reads LGHNA; CDR2 reads YNFKEQ. V dropped 3 bases and J dropped 3 bases, with 14 bases sitting between them. The DNA of the CDR3 is TGTGCCAGCAGCCAGAGGGAAGGGAGAGACACTGAAGCTTTCTTT. This translates into CASSQREGRDTEAFF.

This clone was counted once. This chain links TRBV11-2 with TRBJ1-1, with D possibly matching TRBD1 (5 bases). Trimming left V 5 bases short and J 0 bases short, with 16 bases between. The germline CDR1 and CDR2 sequences are SGHAT and FQNNGV. The CDR3 has 16 amino acids. The CDR3 sequence: CASSRDSPLMNTEAFF. CDR3 DNA: TGTGCCAGCAGCCGCGACAGCCCTCTCATGAACACTGAAGCTTTCTTT.

V usage is TRBV27 and J usage is TRBJ2-7; D perhaps matches TRBD2 (6 bases). V lost 3 bases, J lost 3 bases, and 18 bases lay in between. CDR1 and CDR2 from the germline V gene are MNHEY and SMNVEV (reference sequence). This CDR3 has 16 amino acids. DNA of the CDR3: TGTGCCAGCAGTTTGACGAAAGGACTACCGGACTACGAGCAGTACTTC. Its protein product is CASSLTKGLPDYEQYF.

The gene calls are TRBV4-1 and TRBJ2-7, with D perhaps TRBD1 (5 bases). V was shortened by 4 bases and J by 0 bases, with 16 bases between the two germline ends. This CDR3 has 16 amino acids. CDR1 is MGHRA, CDR2 YSYEKL, per germline. This CDR3 is CASSPGFGRVSYEQYF. The DNA for the CDR3 is TGCGCCAGCAGCCCCGGCTTCGGCAGGGTCTCCTACGAGCAGTACTTC.

The V and J genes are TRBV28 and TRBJ2-1; D may be TRBD1 (6 bases). CDR1 MDHEN and CDR2 SYDVKM come from the germline V gene. The CDR3 is 14 amino acids. V dropped 8 bases and J dropped 5 bases, with 16 bases sitting between them. The CDR3 is CASRKPRTDNEQFF. The CDR3 nucleotides are TGTGCCAGCCGAAAACCCCGGACAGACAATGAGCAGTTCTTC.